This T cell receptor beta chain was profiled in a study of blood T cell repertoires in COVID-19. Participants came from about two dozen US areas, aged roughly 18 to 95 years. Recovery meant two consecutive negative NP/OP PCR tests, professional clearance, or resolved symptoms. TCRdb keeps only in-frame clones here, not all; method: immunoSEQ multiplex PCR. The profile shows approximately 310,000 clones, roughly 85% of them singletons. The TCR comes from a man under 40 who had recovered from COVID-19. Sequenced: PBMCs or T cells enriched from blood (not recorded which).

The CDR3 spells CASSEGASGTYEQYF. The CDR3 nucleotides read TGTGCCAGCAGTGAAGGGGCTAGCGGGACCTACGAGCAGTACTTC. The chain employs TRBV2 and TRBJ2-7; 9 bases line up with TRBD2. The CDR3 has 15 residues. CDR1 SNHLY and CDR2 FYNNEI come from the germline V gene. Germline trimming cut 1 base from V and 2 bases from J; bases unmatched to any gene: 3.